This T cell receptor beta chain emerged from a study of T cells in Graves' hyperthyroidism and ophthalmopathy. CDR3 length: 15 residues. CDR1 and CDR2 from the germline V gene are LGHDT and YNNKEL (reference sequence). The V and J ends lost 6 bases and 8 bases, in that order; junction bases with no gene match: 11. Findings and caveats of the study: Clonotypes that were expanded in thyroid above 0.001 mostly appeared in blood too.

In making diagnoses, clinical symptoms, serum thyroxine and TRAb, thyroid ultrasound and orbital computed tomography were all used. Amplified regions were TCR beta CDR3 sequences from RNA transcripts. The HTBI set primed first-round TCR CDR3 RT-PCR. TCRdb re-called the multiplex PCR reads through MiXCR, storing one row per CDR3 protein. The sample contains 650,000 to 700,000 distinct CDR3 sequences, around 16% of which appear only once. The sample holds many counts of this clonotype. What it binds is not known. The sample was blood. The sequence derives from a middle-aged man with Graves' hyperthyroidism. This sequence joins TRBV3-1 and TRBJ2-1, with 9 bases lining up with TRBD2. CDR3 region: CASRHEIAGVDEQFF. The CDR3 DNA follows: TGTGCCAGCAGGCATGAAATAGCGGGAGTGGATGAGCAGTTCTTC.